These 15 T cell receptor beta chains came from one sample sequenced in a study of shared T cell receptors in the human thymus. Measured with immunoSEQ multiplex PCR; TCRdb has only the in-frame clones, and not every one. The sample has around 730,000 clones; 70% to 90% are singletons. This sample also appeared in a second study, on human thymus T cells.

Sequencing was done on a sample of thymocytes. These receptors were collected from a girl less than two years old with a congenital heart defect.

For the CDR3, the DNA is TGTGCCAGTGGCCCGGGCACTGAAGCTTTCTTT. Translated, it gives CASGPGTEAFF. J is TRBJ1-1 and V is TRBV19; D uncertain. From germline, CDR1 is LNHDA and CDR2 SQIVND (reference sequence). V lost 8 bases to trimming and J lost 4 bases, with 8 bases between them. The CDR3 extends over 11 amino acids.

V and J are TRBV12-5 and TRBJ1-1; TRBD1 matches at 7 bases. The CDR3 has 14 residues. Germline V lookup: CDR1 LGHNT, CDR2 FRNRAP. The J segment lost 8 bases and the V segment lost 1 base, leaving 7 bases of the junction unmatched. The CDR3 DNA follows: TGTGCTAGTGGTTTGGGTCACAGGGGATGGGAAGCTTTCTTT. Translating it yields CASGLGHRGWEAFF. Full variable domain (rest looked up from reference TRBV12-5 and TRBJ1-1): DARVTQTPRHKVTEMGQEVTMRCQPILGHNTVFWYRQTMMQGLELLAYFRNRAPLDDSGMPKDRFSAEMPDATLATLKIQPSEPRDSAVYFCASGLGHRGWEAFFGQGTRLTVV.

The chain carries TRBV5-5 and TRBJ1-5, with a tentative D call TRBD1 (6 bases). V was clipped by 2 bases and J by 2 bases, with 11 bases between them. Germline CDR1 and CDR2: SGHKS and YYEKEE (reference sequence). The CDR3 runs 15 residues. The CDR3 sequence: CASSFRGGGNQPQHF. CDR3 DNA sequence: TGTGCCAGCAGCTTCCGAGGGGGGGGCAATCAGCCCCAGCATTTT.

The V call is TRBV27, the J call TRBJ2-1, with 11 bases that match TRBD2. Looked up from germline, CDR1 is MNHEY and CDR2 is SMNVEV (reference sequence). The trim removed 2 bases at V and 7 bases at J, leaving 25 bases unmatched. This CDR3 contains 22 residues. DNA of the CDR3: TGTGCCAGCAGTTTAAATAGTCCTAGCGGGGGGTACCTCACCCACCGGGGTAATGAGCAGTTCTTC. Encoded protein: CASSLNSPSGGYLTHRGNEQFF.

The chain couples TRBV5-1 to TRBJ2-1; weak D call: TRBD1 (5 bases). Trimming left V 1 base short and J 7 bases short, with 18 bases between. This CDR3 spans 16 amino acids. The germline gives CDR1 SGHRS, CDR2 YFSETQ. The CDR3 loop is CASSLHRRPTGNEQFF. The CDR3 DNA sequence: TGCGCCAGCAGCTTGCACAGGAGACCCACGGGTAATGAGCAGTTCTTC.

The gene calls are TRBV14 and TRBJ1-2, with no clear D. The CDR3 is 17 amino acids. Trimming cost V 0 bases and J 0 bases, with 14 bases left between them. CDR1 is SGHDN, CDR2 FVKESK, per germline. The CDR3 bases are TGTGCCAGCAGCCAAGATGAGGGAGCCGAACCTAACTATGGCTACACCTTC. Its protein is CASSQDEGAEPNYGYTF.

The chain carries TRBV28 and TRBJ2-3; the D gene is possibly TRBD1 (5 bases). Germline V CDR1 and CDR2: MDHEN, SYDVKM. The CDR3 extends over 13 amino acids. Trimming shortened V by 6 bases and J by 6 bases, and 13 bases separated the two germline ends. CDR3 region: CASSLNPGDTQYF. In nucleotides, the CDR3 is TGTGCCAGCAGCCTAAACCCAGGGGATACGCAGTATTTT.

V is TRBV7-8 and J is TRBJ1-5, with 7 bases identical to TRBD1. This CDR3 has 18 residues. V shed 2 bases and J 5 bases; nucleotides not matched to a gene: 15. Looked up from germline, CDR1 is SGHVS and CDR2 is FQNEAQ. The CDR3 here is CASSLSEGDQGEDQPQHF. The CDR3, as DNA: TGTGCCAGCAGCTTATCAGAGGGTGATCAGGGGGAGGATCAGCCCCAGCATTTT.

The chain combines TRBV7-8 with TRBJ2-7; 12 bases match TRBD2. The CDR3 consists of 16 residues. From germline, CDR1 is SGHVS and CDR2 FQNEAQ. Trimming at V came to 0 bases and at J to 3 bases, leaving 3 bases not matched to a gene. The CDR3: CASSLARTSGDYEQYF. CDR3 in DNA: TGTGCCAGCAGCTTAGCCCGGACTAGCGGGGACTACGAGCAGTACTTC.

The chain uses TRBV4-3 and TRBJ1-4; 8 nucleotides align to TRBD1. The J segment lost 3 bases and the V segment lost 2 bases, leaving 8 bases of the junction unmatched. From germline, CDR1 is LGHNA and CDR2 YSLEER. This CDR3 is 17 amino acids long. In DNA, the CDR3 is TGCGCCAGCAGCCAATTAAGGACAGGGTGGGCTAATGAAAAACTGTTTTTT. It yields the protein CASSQLRTGWANEKLFF.

The chain combines TRBV2 with TRBJ1-1; 9 bases map to TRBD1. The CDR3 runs to 13 residues. CDR1 is SNHLY, CDR2 FYNNEI, per germline. V lost 11 bases, J lost 5 bases, and 9 bases stayed unmatched. The CDR3 loop is CASPGQGLTEAFF. The CDR3 DNA is TGTGCCTCTCCGGGACAGGGTTTAACTGAAGCTTTCTTT. Drawing the rest from reference TRBV2 and TRBJ1-1, the complete variable domain is EPEVTQTPSHQVTQMGQEVILRCVPISNHLYFYWYRQILGQKVEFLVSFYNNEISEKSEIFDDQFSVERPDGSNFTLKIRSTKLEDSAMYFCASPGQGLTEAFFGQGTRLTVV.

This chain links TRBV2 with TRBJ1-2, with TRBD1 matching over 8 bases. CDR1 is SNHLY and CDR2 is FYNNEI in the germline V gene. Trimming removed 9 bases from V and 4 bases from J; junction bases left unmatched: 10. The CDR3 covers 14 residues. The DNA for the CDR3 is TGTGCCAGTCTTAAGCAGGGGGCGGGCTATGGCTACACCTTC. This translates into CASLKQGAGYGYTF. Using reference TRBV2 and TRBJ1-2 for the parts outside the CDR3, the full variable domain is EPEVTQTPSHQVTQMGQEVILRCVPISNHLYFYWYRQILGQKVEFLVSFYNNEISEKSEIFDDQFSVERPDGSNFTLKIRSTKLEDSAMYFCASLKQGAGYGYTFGSGTRLTVV.

The count of this clone is one. The chain uses TRBV4-3 and TRBJ1-3, with D possibly TRBD1 on 5 matching bases. The germline V gene encodes CDR1 LGHNA and CDR2 YSLEER. Trimming shortened V by 0 bases and J by 0 bases, and 21 bases separated the two germline ends. This CDR3 is 20 amino acids long. CDR3 coding DNA: TGCGCCAGCAGCCAAGATCGGGGGAATTTCGGGCTTCTCTCTGGAAACACCATATATTTT. Translating it yields CASSQDRGNFGLLSGNTIYF.

The rearrangement links TRBV4-1 to TRBJ1-2; D is undetermined. This CDR3 has 15 amino acids. Germline CDR1 MGHRA, CDR2 YSYEKL. The V end was cut by 1 base, the J end by 0 bases, with 9 bases between. The DNA of the CDR3 is TGCGCCAGCAGCCAAGGGGCAGATGCTAACTATGGCTACACCTTC. Amino acids: CASSQGADANYGYTF.

V usage is TRBV5-4 and J usage is TRBJ1-1; weak D call: TRBD1 (6 bases). The germline gives CDR1 SGHNT, CDR2 YYREEE (reference sequence). The V end was cut by 0 bases, the J end by 6 bases, with 12 bases between. The CDR3 consists of 14 residues. CDR3 residues: CASSLVAGVAEAFF. The CDR3 DNA is TGTGCCAGCAGCTTGGTGGCAGGGGTGGCTGAAGCTTTCTTT.